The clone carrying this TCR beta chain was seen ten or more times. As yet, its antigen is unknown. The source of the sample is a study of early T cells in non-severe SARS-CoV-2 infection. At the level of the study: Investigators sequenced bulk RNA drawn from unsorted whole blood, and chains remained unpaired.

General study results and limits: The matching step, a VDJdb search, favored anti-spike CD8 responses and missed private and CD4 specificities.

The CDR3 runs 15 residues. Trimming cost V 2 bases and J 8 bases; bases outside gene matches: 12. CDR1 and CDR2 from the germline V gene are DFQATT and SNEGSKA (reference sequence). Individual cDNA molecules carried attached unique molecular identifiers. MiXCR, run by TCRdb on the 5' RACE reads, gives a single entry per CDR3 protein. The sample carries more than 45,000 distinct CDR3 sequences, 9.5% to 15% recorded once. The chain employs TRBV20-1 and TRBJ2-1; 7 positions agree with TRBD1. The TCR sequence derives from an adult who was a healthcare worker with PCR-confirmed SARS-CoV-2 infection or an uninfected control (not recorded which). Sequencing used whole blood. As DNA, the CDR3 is TGCAGTGCTAGATCGACAGGGCGACCGCAGGATGAGCAGTTCTTC. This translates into CSARSTGRPQDEQFF.